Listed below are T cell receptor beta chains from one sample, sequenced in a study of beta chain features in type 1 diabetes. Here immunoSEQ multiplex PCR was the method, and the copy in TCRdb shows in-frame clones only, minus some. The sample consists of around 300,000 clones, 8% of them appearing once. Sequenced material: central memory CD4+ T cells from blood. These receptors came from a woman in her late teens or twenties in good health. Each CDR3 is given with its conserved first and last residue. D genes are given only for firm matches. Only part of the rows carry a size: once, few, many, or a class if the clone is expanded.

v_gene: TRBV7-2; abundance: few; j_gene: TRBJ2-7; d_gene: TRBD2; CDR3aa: CASSSRPPTSGGYEQYF; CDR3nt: TGTGCCAGCAGCTCGCGACCCCCGACTAGCGGAGGCTACGAGCAGTACTTC
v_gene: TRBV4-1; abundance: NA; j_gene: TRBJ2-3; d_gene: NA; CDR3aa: CASSLGQPTDTQYF; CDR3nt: TGCGCCAGCAGCCTTGGACAGCCCACAGATACGCAGTATTTT
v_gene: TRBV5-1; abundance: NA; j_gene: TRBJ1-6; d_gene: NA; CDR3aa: CASSFAQLNSPLHF; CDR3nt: TGCGCCAGCAGCTTTGCACAGCTTAATTCACCCCTCCACTTT
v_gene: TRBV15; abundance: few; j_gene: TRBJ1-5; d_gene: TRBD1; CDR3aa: CATSRSGTGGGNQPQHF; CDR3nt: TGTGCCACCAGCAGATCAGGCACAGGGGGCGGCAATCAGCCCCAGCATTTT
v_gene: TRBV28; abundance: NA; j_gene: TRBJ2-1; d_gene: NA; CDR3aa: CASSLRHYNEQFF; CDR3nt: TGTGCCAGCAGTTTAAGACACTACAATGAGCAGTTCTTC
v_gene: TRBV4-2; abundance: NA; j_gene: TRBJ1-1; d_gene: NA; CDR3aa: CASSQGIGGRAEAFF; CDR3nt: TGTGCCAGCAGCCAAGGCATAGGGGGGAGAGCTGAAGCTTTCTTT
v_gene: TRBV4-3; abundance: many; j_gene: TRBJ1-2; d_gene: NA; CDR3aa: CASSQERRTVRDYTF; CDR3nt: TGCGCCAGCAGCCAAGAGCGACGGACAGTAAGGGACTACACCTTC
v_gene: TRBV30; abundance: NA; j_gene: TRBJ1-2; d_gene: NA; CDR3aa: CAWSVRNNYGYTF; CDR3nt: TGTGCCTGGAGTGTAAGGAATAACTATGGCTACACCTTC
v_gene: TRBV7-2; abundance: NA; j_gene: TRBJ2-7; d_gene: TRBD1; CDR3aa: CASSLAQGTGSYEQYF; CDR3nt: TGTGCCAGCAGCTTAGCGCAGGGGACAGGGAGCTACGAGCAGTACTTC
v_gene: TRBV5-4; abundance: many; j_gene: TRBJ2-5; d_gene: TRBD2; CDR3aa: CASSFGAGGETQYF; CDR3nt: TGTGCCAGCAGCTTCGGGGCGGGAGGAGAGACCCAGTACTTC
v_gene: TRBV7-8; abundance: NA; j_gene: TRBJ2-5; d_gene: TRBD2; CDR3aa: CASSLIKTGGRLETQYF; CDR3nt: TGTGCCAGCAGCTTAATTAAAACCGGCGGGAGGCTGGAGACCCAGTACTTC
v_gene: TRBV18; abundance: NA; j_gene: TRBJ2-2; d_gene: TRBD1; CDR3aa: CASSWDSANTGELFF; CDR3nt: TGTGCCAGCTCGTGGGACAGCGCGAACACCGGGGAGCTGTTTTTT
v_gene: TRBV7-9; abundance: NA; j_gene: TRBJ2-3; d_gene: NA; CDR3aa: CASPRASGTDTQYF; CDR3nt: TGTGCCAGTCCCCGGGCTAGCGGCACAGATACGCAGTATTTT
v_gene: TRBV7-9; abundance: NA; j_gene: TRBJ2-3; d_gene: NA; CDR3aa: CASSLVVSRQDTQYF; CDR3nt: TGTGCCAGCAGCTTAGTGGTATCCAGGCAAGATACGCAGTATTTT
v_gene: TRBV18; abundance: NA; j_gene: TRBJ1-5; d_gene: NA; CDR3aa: CASSQEKGRKPQHF; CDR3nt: TGTGCCAGCTCACAGGAGAAGGGGCGTAAGCCCCAGCATTTT
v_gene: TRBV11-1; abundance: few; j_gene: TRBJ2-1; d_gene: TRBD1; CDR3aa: CASSLGTGTYNEQFF; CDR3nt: TGTGCCAGCAGCCTCGGGACAGGTACCTACAATGAGCAGTTCTTC
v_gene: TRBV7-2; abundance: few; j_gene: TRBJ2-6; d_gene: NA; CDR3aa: CASSLASPGSSGANVLTF; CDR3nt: TGTGCCAGCAGCTTAGCGTCGCCGGGCAGCTCTGGGGCCAACGTCCTGACTTTC
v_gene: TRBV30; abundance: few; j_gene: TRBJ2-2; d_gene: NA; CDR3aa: CAWSGGGELFF; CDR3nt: TGTGCCTGGAGCGGTGGCGGGGAGCTGTTTTTT
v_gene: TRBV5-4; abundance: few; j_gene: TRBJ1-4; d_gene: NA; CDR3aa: CASSRAPGDGEKLFF; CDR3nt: TGTGCCAGCAGCCGAGCACCGGGGGATGGCGAAAAACTGTTTTTT
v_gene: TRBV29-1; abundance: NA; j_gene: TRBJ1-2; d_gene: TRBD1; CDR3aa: CSVPPTGGDYGYTF; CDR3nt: TGCAGCGTCCCACCGACAGGGGGCGACTATGGCTACACCTTC
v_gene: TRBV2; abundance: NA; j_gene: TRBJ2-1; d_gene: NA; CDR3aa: CASSGGWGSYNEQFF; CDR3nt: TGTGCCAGCAGTGGTGGGTGGGGCTCCTACAATGAGCAGTTCTTC
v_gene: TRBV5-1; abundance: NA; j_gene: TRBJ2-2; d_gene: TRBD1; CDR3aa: CASSYGQGAAGELFF; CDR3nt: TGCGCCAGCAGCTACGGACAGGGGGCTGCCGGGGAGCTGTTTTTT